The T cell receptor beta chain described here comes from a study of T cells in Graves' hyperthyroidism and ophthalmopathy. This clonotype was counted only a few times. Amplified TCR beta CDR3 regions derived from RNA transcripts. The TCR CDR3 first-round RT-PCR relied on the HTBI primer set. TCRdb redid the calling of the multiplex PCR reads with MiXCR, one entry per CDR3 protein. Of 490,000 or so distinct CDR3 sequences in the sample, 15% to 20% were seen once. CDR1 LGHNA and CDR2 YSLEER come from the germline V gene. V trimming: 2 bases; J trimming: 2 bases; junction bases outside the gene matches: 7. The CDR3 is 16 amino acids.

The V and J genes are TRBV4-3 and TRBJ2-7; 9 bases are a match to TRBD1. This TCR derives from a middle-aged man with Graves' ophthalmopathy. Sequenced sample: blood. Here the CDR3 reads CASSQTPRDRAYEQYF. CDR3 coding DNA: TGCGCCAGCAGCCAAACGCCCCGGGACAGGGCCTACGAGCAGTACTTC.